Sequencing of this TCR beta chain was carried out in a study of response to subunit inactivated influenza vaccine. The CDR3 is made up of 15 amino acids. The V gene's germline CDR1 is SGHKS and CDR2 YYEKEE (reference sequence). V trimming: 3 bases; J trimming: 4 bases; junction bases outside the gene matches: 4. Each CDR3 protein gets one entry after TCRdb re-called the RT-PCR reads with MiXCR. Among just under 550,000 distinct CDR3 sequences, around 25% were seen once, and the ten largest hold about 2.8%. This clonotype showed up just a few times. Antigen unknown. Study outcomes and limitations: After each seasonal influenza vaccination, few new T cells are recruited, the authors suggested.

The same data also contributed to another study, on T cells expressing NK-cell markers. That report notes: TCR beta cDNA was generated via 5'RACE template switching incorporating UMIs.

The V and J genes are TRBV5-5 and TRBJ2-6, with TRBD1 matching 7 bases. The sequences come from CD4+ T cells sorted from PBMCs, collected 11 to 12 days after vaccination. This TCR was sampled from a man aged 50 or older who received an inactivated influenza vaccine. The CDR3 coding sequence is TGTGCCAGCAGCTCGACAGGGCTAGGGGCCAACGTCCTGACTTTC. It encodes CASSSTGLGANVLTF. The full variable domain, with the rest looked up from reference TRBV5-5 and TRBJ2-6, is DAGVTQSPTHLIKTRGQQVTLRCSPISGHKSVSWYQQVLGQGPQFIFQYYEKEERGRGNFPDRFSARQFPNYSSELNVNALLLGDSALYLCASSSTGLGANVLTFGAGSRLTVL.